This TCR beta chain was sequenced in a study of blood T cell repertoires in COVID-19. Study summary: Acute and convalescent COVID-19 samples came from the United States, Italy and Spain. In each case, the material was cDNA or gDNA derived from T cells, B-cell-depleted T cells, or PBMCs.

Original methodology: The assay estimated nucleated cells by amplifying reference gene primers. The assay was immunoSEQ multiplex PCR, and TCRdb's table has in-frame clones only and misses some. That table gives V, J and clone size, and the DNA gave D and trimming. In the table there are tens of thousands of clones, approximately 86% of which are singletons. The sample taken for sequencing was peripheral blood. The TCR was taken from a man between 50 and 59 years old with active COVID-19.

CDR3 bases: TGCGCCAGCAGCTTGGCGGGACAGGAAATGAACTATGGCTACACCTTC. This encodes CASSLAGQEMNYGYTF. The chain employs TRBV5-1 and TRBJ1-2; 8 bases line up with TRBD1. Per germline, CDR1 SGHRS and CDR2 YFSETQ. The CDR3 covers 16 residues. V gave up 0 bases and J gave up 2 bases; unmatched junction bases: 6.